The 31 T cell receptor beta chains below were found in one sample sequenced in a study of blood T cell repertoires in COVID-19. Assay: immunoSEQ multiplex PCR; the TCRdb copy retains only in-frame clones and omits some. This sample carries roughly 290,000 clones, roughly 84% of them seen once, and the ten largest clones take around 1%. Sequencing was carried out using peripheral blood. These receptors were collected from a human donor with COVID-19, enrolled during active disease. The donor label of this sample is uncertain.

This clone showed up just once. V and J are TRBV7-2 and TRBJ2-2; D is unclear. This CDR3 has 14 amino acids. Germline V lookup: CDR1 SGHTA, CDR2 FQGNSA. Trimming shortened V by 1 base and J by 4 bases, and 7 bases separated the two germline ends. In DNA form, the CDR3 reads TGTGCCAGCAGCTTAGTTCCCAGCACCGGGGAGCTGTTTTTT. Residues: CASSLVPSTGELFF.

The V call is TRBV30, the J call TRBJ1-3; tentative D call: TRBD1 (5 bases). Per germline, CDR1 GTSNPN and CDR2 SVGIG (reference sequence). CDR3 length equals 14 residues. With 3 bases removed from V and 0 bases from J, the gap between germline ends came to 9 bases. CDR3 in amino acids: CAWRGAHSGNTIYF. CDR3 coding DNA: TGTGCCTGGAGAGGGGCCCACTCTGGAAACACCATATATTTT. The full variable domain, its missing parts supplied by reference TRBV30 and TRBJ1-3, is SQTIHQWPATLVQPVGSPLSLECTVEGTSNPNLYWYRQAAGRGLQLLFYSVGIGQISSEVPQNLSASRPQDRQFILSSKKLLLSDSGFYLCAWRGAHSGNTIYFGEGSWLTVV.

The chain couples TRBV30 to TRBJ2-7, with 7 bases matching TRBD1. With V trimmed by 3 bases and J by 7 bases, 12 bases remained unmatched. The CDR3 totals 14 residues. CDR1 and CDR2 (germline): GTSNPN, SVGIG (reference sequence). CDR3 nucleotide sequence: TGTGCCTGGAGCGCAAACATCCTCAGGGGGGAGCAGTACTTC. Encoded protein: CAWSANILRGEQYF.

CDR3 protein: CASSQDGRGVPNSPLHF. In DNA, the CDR3 is TGTGCCAGCAGCCAAGATGGCAGGGGGGTCCCCAATTCACCCCTCCACTTT. This chain joins TRBV3-1 (or the pseudogene TRBV3-2) and TRBJ1-6; 7 nucleotides align to TRBD1. V lost 0 bases to trimming and J lost 7 bases; unmatched junction nucleotides: 9. Germline V gene sequence: CDR1 LGHDT, CDR2 YNNKEL (reference sequence). The CDR3 extends over 17 amino acids.

The rearrangement joins TRBV5-1 to TRBJ2-4; D unresolved. Trimming stripped 0 bases from V and 5 bases from J, with 12 bases between. The CDR3 is 15 residues long. Germline assignment: CDR1 SGHRS and CDR2 YFSETQ. The CDR3 DNA sequence: TGCGCCAGCAGCTTGGCCGCCGGGTCGCAAAACATTCAGTACTTC. Translating it yields CASSLAAGSQNIQYF.

This clone was counted a few times. In DNA form, the CDR3 reads TGTGCCAGTGATTGGAGTGTGAAACCTTTATTTTACGAGCAGTACTTC. Its translation: CASDWSVKPLFYEQYF. The chain employs TRBV28 and TRBJ2-7; no clear D gene. Germline V gives CDR1 MDHEN, CDR2 SYDVKM. V shed 9 bases and J shed 4 bases, with 25 bases lying between them. The CDR3 spans 16 residues. Together with reference TRBV28 and TRBJ2-7, the CDR3 gives the full variable domain: DVKVTQSSRYLVKRTGEKVFLECVQDMDHENMFWYRQDPGLGLRLIYFSYDVKMKEKGDIPEGYSVSREKKERFSLILESASTNQTSMYLCASDWSVKPLFYEQYFGPGTRLTVT.

This chain uses TRBV19 with TRBJ1-5; weak D call: TRBD1 (5 bases). V gave up 6 bases and J gave up 5 bases, with 14 bases separating them. The V gene's germline CDR1 is LNHDA and CDR2 SQIVND (reference sequence). The CDR3 is 14 residues long. The CDR3 DNA sequence: TGTGCCAGTAGCCCAGGGCAAGGCGATCAGCCCCAGCATTTT. It encodes CASSPGQGDQPQHF.

This chain joins TRBV18 and TRBJ2-2; D not resolved. The V gene's germline CDR1 is KGHSH and CDR2 LQKENI. This CDR3 has 15 amino acids. The V and J ends lost 6 bases and 4 bases respectively, with 15 bases between them. As DNA, the CDR3 is TGTGCCAGCTCCGCTTACGAGTCTGCCACCGGGGAGCTGTTTTTT. It yields the protein CASSAYESATGELFF. The entire variable domain, with the rest obtained from reference TRBV18 and TRBJ2-2, is as follows: NAGVMQNPRHLVRRRGQEARLRCSPMKGHSHVYWYRQLPEEGLKFMVYLQKENIIDESGMPKERFSAEFPKEGPSILRIQQVVRGDSAAYFCASSAYESATGELFFGEGSRLTVL.

The genes are TRBV9 and TRBJ2-7; a possible D gene is TRBD2 (6 bases). V shed 4 bases and J shed 7 bases, with 21 bases lying between them. Looked up from germline, CDR1 is SGDLS and CDR2 is YYNGEE. The CDR3 totals 15 residues. Here the CDR3 DNA reads TGTGCCAGCAGCTTTACCGGGGACTCGACTGGGGAGCAGTACTTC. Translation gives CASSFTGDSTGEQYF.

The V call is TRBV3-1 (or the pseudogene TRBV3-2), the J call TRBJ2-7; perhaps TRBD1 as D (6 bases). This CDR3 spans 14 amino acids. CDR1 LGHDT and CDR2 YNNKEL come from the germline V gene (reference sequence). Trimming cost V 3 bases and J 2 bases, with 11 bases left between them. The CDR3: CASSQNRATYEQYF. The CDR3 nucleotides read TGTGCCAGCAGCCAGAACAGGGCTACCTACGAGCAGTACTTC.

The V gene is TRBV3-1 (or the pseudogene TRBV3-2), the J gene TRBJ2-7; tentative D call: TRBD1 (5 bases). Germline-derived CDR1 and CDR2 are LGHDT and YNNKEL (reference sequence). The CDR3 is made up of 16 amino acids. V was cut by 4 bases and J by 0 bases, with 16 bases left in between. The CDR3 loop is CASSLTGQGHSYEQYF. DNA for the CDR3: TGTGCCAGCAGCCTCACAGGCCAGGGTCACTCCTACGAGCAGTACTTC.

This clone was seen a few times. V is TRBV7-2 and J is TRBJ1-2; no clear D gene. Trimming stripped 1 base from V and 4 bases from J, with 4 bases between. Germline V gene lookup returns CDR1 SGHTA and CDR2 FQGNSA. The CDR3 contains 12 residues. The CDR3 DNA reads as TGTGCCAGCAGCTTAGGCAGCTATGGCTACACCTTC. Translation: CASSLGSYGYTF.

This chain joins TRBV5-4 and TRBJ2-7, with 11 bases aligning to TRBD1. Germline CDR1 SGHNT, CDR2 YYREEE (reference sequence). With V trimmed by 2 bases and J by 4 bases, 2 bases remained unmatched. The CDR3 covers 14 residues. The CDR3 reads CASSFGDRGYEQYF. CDR3 bases: TGTGCCAGCAGCTTTGGGGACAGGGGGTACGAGCAGTACTTC.

The gene calls are TRBV2 and TRBJ1-3; possibly TRBD1 for D (5 bases). Germline CDR1 SNHLY, CDR2 FYNNEI. CDR3 length equals 15 residues. Between the trimmed V and J ends, which lost 6 bases and 7 bases, there was a span of 19 bases. The CDR3 DNA sequence: TGTGCCAGCAGATGGCGGATAGCCCGGGGGAACACCATATATTTT. It is translated as CASRWRIARGNTIYF.

This clone was seen only a few times. The CDR3 coding sequence is TGTGCCAGCAGCCTCAGGCCCCCTAGCGGGTCAGATACGCAGTATTTT. This translates into CASSLRPPSGSDTQYF. V and J are TRBV7-3 and TRBJ2-3; TRBD2 matches at 8 bases. CDR1 and CDR2 from the germline V gene are SGHTA and FQGTGA. The CDR3 spans 16 residues. The ends lost 5 bases at V and 4 bases at J; junction bases unmatched: 11.

The rearrangement uses TRBV5-1 and TRBJ2-3; 7 bases agree with TRBD1. This CDR3 region has 16 residues. CDR1 SGHRS and CDR2 YFSETQ come from the germline V gene. V was clipped by 0 bases and J by 0 bases; unmatched bases: 4. CDR3 sequence (DNA): TGCGCCAGCAGCTTGGACGGGACAGTTAGCACAGATACGCAGTATTTT. It translates to CASSLDGTVSTDTQYF.

J is TRBJ1-4 and V is TRBV19; no clear D gene. The CDR3 is 15 residues long. Germline values: CDR1 LNHDA, CDR2 SQIVND (reference sequence). Trimming cost V 1 base and J 5 bases, with 11 bases left between them. The CDR3 coding sequence is TGTGCCAGTAGTATAGGTCACAATGAAAATGAAAAACTGTTTTTT. Its protein is CASSIGHNENEKLFF. The full variable domain, its missing parts supplied by reference TRBV19 and TRBJ1-4, is DGGITQSPKYLFRKEGQNVTLSCEQNLNHDAMYWYRQDPGQGLRLIYYSQIVNDFQKGDIAEGYSVSREKKESFPLTVTSAQKNPTAFYLCASSIGHNENEKLFFGSGTQLSVL.

V is TRBV19 and J is TRBJ1-5; 7 nucleotides agree with TRBD1. This CDR3 has 15 residues. Germline values: CDR1 LNHDA, CDR2 SQIVND (reference sequence). V shed 3 bases and J 6 bases; nucleotides not matched to a gene: 8. The CDR3 coding sequence is TGTGCCAGTAGTATCCTCCAGGGGGTAGGTCAGCCCCAGCATTTT. Translated: CASSILQGVGQPQHF.

The chain combines TRBV6-6 with TRBJ1-1; D is possibly TRBD1 (5 bases). Trimming took 6 bases from V and 2 from J, leaving 13 bases between them. Germline V gives CDR1 MNHNY, CDR2 SVGAGI (reference sequence). CDR3 size: 14 residues. CDR3 DNA: TGTGCCAGCAGGCCCCAGGGCATCAACACTGAAGCTTTCTTT. Translating it yields CASRPQGINTEAFF.

This chain links TRBV11-2 with TRBJ2-5, with D uncertain. Trimming stripped 2 bases from V and 1 base from J, with 8 bases between. This CDR3 region has 14 residues. Germline CDR1 SGHAT, CDR2 FQNNGV. CDR3 DNA sequence: TGTGCCAGCAGCTTAATACTAACCCAAGAGACCCAGTACTTC. Encoded protein: CASSLILTQETQYF.

The genes are TRBV5-5 and TRBJ2-1, with D possibly matching TRBD1 (5 bases). Germline values: CDR1 SGHKS, CDR2 YYEKEE (reference sequence). The CDR3 has 16 amino acids. Trimming took 1 base from V and 5 from J, leaving 16 bases between them. CDR3 nucleotides: TGTGCCAGCAGCTTGTCAGGTCAGGGAACCAACAATGAGCAGTTCTTC. Its protein is CASSLSGQGTNNEQFF.

This chain links TRBV11-2 with TRBJ1-1; no definite D call. The CDR3 covers 11 residues. V was pared by 0 bases and J by 8 bases, with 4 bases between. Germline CDR1 reads SGHAT; CDR2 reads FQNNGV. This CDR3 reads CASSLEAEAFF. The CDR3 DNA follows: TGTGCCAGCAGCTTAGAAGCCGAAGCTTTCTTT.

V is TRBV9 and J is TRBJ1-2, with 7 bases fitting TRBD1. This CDR3 spans 14 amino acids. Trimming at V came to 3 bases and at J to 0 bases, leaving 2 bases not matched to a gene. Germline V lookup: CDR1 SGDLS, CDR2 YYNGEE. The CDR3 sequence: CASSADRTNYGYTF. The CDR3, as DNA: TGTGCCAGCAGCGCGGACAGGACTAACTATGGCTACACCTTC.

In the case of this clone: Other DNA sequences in the sample encode the same CDR3. The rearrangement joins TRBV29-1 to TRBJ1-2, with a weak D call TRBD1 (5 bases). Germline V gene lookup returns CDR1 SQVTM and CDR2 ANQGSEA. Trimming removed 2 bases at V and 8 bases at J, with 9 bases between. This CDR3 has 11 residues. The CDR3 spells CSVEKGAGYTF. CDR3 coding DNA: TGCAGCGTTGAAAAAGGGGCCGGCTACACCTTC. The full variable domain, in which reference TRBV29-1 and TRBJ1-2 provide the parts outside the CDR3, is SAVISQKPSRDICQRGTSLTIQCQVDSQVTMMFWYRQQPGQSLTLIATANQGSEATYESGFVIDKFPISRPNLTFSTLTVSNMSPEDSSIYLCSVEKGAGYTFGSGTRLTVV.

In DNA form, the CDR3 reads TGTGCCAGCAGTTTTAATCGCGGGACAGGACAGTTCTTC. It translates to CASSFNRGTGQFF. The chain has TRBV12-3 or TRBV12-4 and TRBJ2-1; 8 positions match TRBD1. V was clipped by 3 bases and J by 13 bases; unmatched bases: 8. The CDR3 has 13 residues.

This clone was observed a single time. The chain carries TRBV5-6 and TRBJ2-1, with TRBD2 as a possible D gene (5 bases). CDR3 size: 15 residues. V was pared by 5 bases and J by 5 bases, with 17 bases between. CDR1 and CDR2 (germline): SGHDT, YYEEEE. CDR3: CASRGDYLSNNEQFF. The CDR3 DNA reads as TGTGCCAGCAGGGGAGACTACTTGAGCAACAATGAGCAGTTCTTC.

The gene calls are TRBV4-3 and TRBJ2-1; D may be TRBD2 (6 bases). CDR1 is LGHNA, CDR2 YSLEER, per germline. This CDR3 is built from 19 residues. Trimming took off 0 bases at V and 0 bases at J, with 18 bases between the two ends. The CDR3 here is CASSQEAGGGVSSYNEQFF. CDR3 DNA sequence: TGCGCCAGCAGCCAAGAGGCGGGTGGCGGGGTAAGCTCCTACAATGAGCAGTTCTTC.

The chain uses TRBV12-3 or TRBV12-4 and TRBJ1-1, with TRBD1 as a possible D gene (5 bases). V was cut by 4 bases and J by 8 bases, with 8 bases left in between. The CDR3 consists of 11 residues. In DNA form, the CDR3 reads TGTGCCAGCAGTTGGGGGGTGGAAGCTTTCTTT. It specifies CASSWGVEAFF.

V and J are TRBV25-1 and TRBJ2-5; D unclear. The CDR3 sequence is 10 residues long. From germline, CDR1 is MGHDK and CDR2 SYGVNS. V lost 5 bases to trimming and J lost 7 bases, with 5 bases between them. This CDR3 is CASSLGTQYF. The CDR3 DNA reads as TGTGCCAGCAGTCTCGGGACCCAGTACTTC.

This chain links TRBV28 with TRBJ2-7, with D perhaps matching TRBD2 (5 bases). Germline CDR1 reads MDHEN; CDR2 reads SYDVKM. Trimming cost V 3 bases and J 2 bases, with 8 bases left between them. This CDR3 comprises 13 residues. The CDR3 bases are TGTGCCAGCAGTTTGGCCGGGACCTACGAGCAGTACTTC. Protein product: CASSLAGTYEQYF.

The chain couples TRBV5-1 to TRBJ2-7, with 7 bases aligning to TRBD2. Unmatched junction bases numbered 8, after V lost 0 bases and J lost 5 bases. The CDR3 sequence is 15 residues long. Germline V CDR1 and CDR2: SGHRS, YFSETQ. CDR3 amino acids: CASSLVGGSMDEQYF. Written as DNA, the CDR3 is TGCGCCAGCAGCTTGGTTGGCGGGAGCATGGACGAGCAGTACTTC.